The present T cell receptor beta chain was sequenced within a study of vaccination and CD4 T cells after COVID-19. Study summary: Overlapping SARS-CoV-2, HCoV-NL63, HCoV-OC43 and HCoV-229E spike peptides stimulated the cells.

This CDR3 has 13 residues. Trimming at V came to 5 bases and at J to 6 bases, leaving 6 bases not matched to a gene. Germline V gene data show CDR1 as MNHNS and CDR2 as SASEGT. Treatment meaning: approximately nine-day PBMC culture with coronavirus spike peptide pools or control peptides (ViraFEST assay). Cultures of PBMCs, roughly 2.1 million per well, were set up with about 10 IU/ml IL-2 and 8 to 10 ug/ml peptide pools. CD4+ T cells that had been cultured provided DNA sequenced with the Oncomine TCR Beta short-read assay. TCRdb reanalysed the PCR reads using MiXCR and keeps one entry per CDR3 protein. The profile covers just over 20,000 distinct CDR3 sequences, with roughly 74% appearing a single time and about 9% taken by the ten largest. As concerns this clonotype: Its target is not known.

Material: CD4+ T cells from blood, cultured in vitro. The TCR comes from a human donor who had recovered from COVID-19. The V gene is TRBV6-1, the J gene TRBJ1-2, with 7 bases matching TRBD1. The CDR3, as DNA: TGTGCCAGCAGTAACAGGGGTCCGGATGGCTACACCTTC. It encodes CASSNRGPDGYTF.